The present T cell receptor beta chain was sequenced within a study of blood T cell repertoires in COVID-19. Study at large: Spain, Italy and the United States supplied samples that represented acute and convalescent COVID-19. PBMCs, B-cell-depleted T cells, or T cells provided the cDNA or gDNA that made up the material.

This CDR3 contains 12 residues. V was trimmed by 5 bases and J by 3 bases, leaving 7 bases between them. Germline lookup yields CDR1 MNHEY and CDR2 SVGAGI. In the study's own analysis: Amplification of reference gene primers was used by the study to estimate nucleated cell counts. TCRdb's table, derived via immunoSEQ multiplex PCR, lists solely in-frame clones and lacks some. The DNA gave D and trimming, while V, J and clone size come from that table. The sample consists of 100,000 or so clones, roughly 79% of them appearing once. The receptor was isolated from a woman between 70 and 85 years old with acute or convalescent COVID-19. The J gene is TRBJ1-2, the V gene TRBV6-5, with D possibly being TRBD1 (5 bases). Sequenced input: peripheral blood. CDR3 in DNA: TGTGCCAGCAGTACAGGTTACTATGGCTACACCTTC. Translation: CASSTGYYGYTF.